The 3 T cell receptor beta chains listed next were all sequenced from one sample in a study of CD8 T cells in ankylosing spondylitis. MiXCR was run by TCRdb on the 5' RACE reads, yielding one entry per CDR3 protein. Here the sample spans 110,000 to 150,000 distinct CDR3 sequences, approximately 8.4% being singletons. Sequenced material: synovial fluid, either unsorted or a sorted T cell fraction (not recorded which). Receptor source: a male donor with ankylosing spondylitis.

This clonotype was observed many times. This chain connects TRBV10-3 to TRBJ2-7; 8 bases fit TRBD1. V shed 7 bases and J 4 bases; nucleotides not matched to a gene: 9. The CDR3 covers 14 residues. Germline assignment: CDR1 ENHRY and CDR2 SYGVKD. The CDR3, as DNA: TGTGCCATCATGCCAACCCAGGGGGCTTACGAGCAGTACTTC. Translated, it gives CAIMPTQGAYEQYF.

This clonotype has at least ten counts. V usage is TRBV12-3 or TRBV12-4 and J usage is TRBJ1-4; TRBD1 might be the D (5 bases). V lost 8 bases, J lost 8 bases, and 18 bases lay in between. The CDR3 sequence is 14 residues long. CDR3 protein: CASVERGSREKLFF. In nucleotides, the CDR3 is TGTGCCAGCGTCGAAAGGGGCAGCAGGGAAAAACTGTTTTTT.

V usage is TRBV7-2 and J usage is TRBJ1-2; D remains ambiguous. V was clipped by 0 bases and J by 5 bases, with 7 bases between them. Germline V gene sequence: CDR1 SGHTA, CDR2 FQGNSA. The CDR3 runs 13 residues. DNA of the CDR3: TGTGCCAGCAGCTTAGCGCGGAGTTATGGCTACACCTTC. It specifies CASSLARSYGYTF.